The entry below gives a single T cell receptor (beta chain) sequence along with its context. Antigen specificity is unknown. Libraries were prepared by immunoSEQ multiplex PCR; TCRdb keeps only in-frame clonotypes and omits some of them. This table has fewer than 55,000 clones, 65% to 90% appearing once. Germline assignment: CDR1 SGHRS and CDR2 YFSETQ. V dropped 1 base and J dropped 1 base, with 12 bases sitting between them. The CDR3 is 16 residues long. The record originates from a study of Ad26.COV2.S vaccination and SARS-CoV-2 variants. General observations from the study: An underestimation of total T cell responses may have resulted from the TCR breadth and depth analyses. Vaccinated individuals (as opposed to placebo recipients) had higher spike-specific TCR breadth. Post-vaccination spike-specific CD8+ and CD4+ T cell responses reportedly had substantial breadth. Those who received vaccine or placebo ended up with similar non-spike TCR breadth.

This chain connects TRBV5-1 to TRBJ1-3; tentatively, D is TRBD1 (6 bases). The material was peripheral blood, obtained after recovery from COVID-19. The sequence came from a human donor who had recovered from COVID-19. CDR3 amino acids: CASSLSGASSGNTIYF. The CDR3 DNA follows: TGCGCCAGCAGCTTGTCGGGGGCGAGTTCTGGAAACACCATATATTTT.